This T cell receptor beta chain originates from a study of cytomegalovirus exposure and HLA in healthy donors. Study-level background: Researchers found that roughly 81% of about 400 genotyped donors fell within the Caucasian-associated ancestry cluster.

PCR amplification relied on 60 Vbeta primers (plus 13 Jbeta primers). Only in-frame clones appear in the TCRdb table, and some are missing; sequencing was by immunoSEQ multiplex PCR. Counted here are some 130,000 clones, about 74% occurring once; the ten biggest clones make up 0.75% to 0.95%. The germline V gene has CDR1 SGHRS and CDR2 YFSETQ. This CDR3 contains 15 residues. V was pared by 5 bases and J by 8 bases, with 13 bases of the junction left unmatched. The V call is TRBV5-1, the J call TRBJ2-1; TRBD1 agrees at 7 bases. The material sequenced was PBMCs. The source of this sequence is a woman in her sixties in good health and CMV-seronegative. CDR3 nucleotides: TGCGCCAGCAGTCAGGACAGGCCCGGCGGGTATGAGCAGTTCTTC. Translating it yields CASSQDRPGGYEQFF.